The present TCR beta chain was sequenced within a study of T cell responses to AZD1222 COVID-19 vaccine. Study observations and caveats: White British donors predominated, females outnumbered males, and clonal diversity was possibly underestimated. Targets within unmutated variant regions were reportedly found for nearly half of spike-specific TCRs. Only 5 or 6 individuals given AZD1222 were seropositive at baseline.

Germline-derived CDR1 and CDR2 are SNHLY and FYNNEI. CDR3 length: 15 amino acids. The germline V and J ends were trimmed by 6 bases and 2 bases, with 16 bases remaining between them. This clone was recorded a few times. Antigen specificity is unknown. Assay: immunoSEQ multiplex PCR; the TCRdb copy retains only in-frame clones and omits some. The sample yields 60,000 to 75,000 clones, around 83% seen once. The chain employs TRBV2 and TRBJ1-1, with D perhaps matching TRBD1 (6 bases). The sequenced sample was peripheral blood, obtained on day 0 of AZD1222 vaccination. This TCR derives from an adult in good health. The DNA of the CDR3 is TGTGCCAGCAGGCCTCGACAGGAGCCAAACACTGAAGCTTTCTTT. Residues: CASRPRQEPNTEAFF.